This is a list of T cell receptor beta chains from one sample in a study of T cell responses to AZD1222 COVID-19 vaccine. Clones were sequenced by immunoSEQ multiplex PCR, and TCRdb holds only the in-frame ones, with some missing. The data contain more than 70,000 clones, roughly 88% of them seen just once; the ten biggest clones take up roughly 5%. The starting material was peripheral blood, obtained on day 0 of MenACWY control vaccination. These TCRs come from an adult in good health. Both conserved end residues are part of each CDR3. A D gene is named only where the DNA matches it firmly. The size of a clone is reported for some rows only, either as once, few or many, or as a class for expanded clones.

j_call	cdr3_length	clone_size	d_call	v_call	cdr3_nt	cdr3_aa
TRBJ2-1	15	NA	TRBD1	TRBV18	TGTGCCAGCTCACCTTCCGGGACAGGAGGGAATGAGCAGTTCTTC	CASSPSGTGGNEQFF
TRBJ1-2	14	NA	NA	TRBV2	TGTGCCAGCAGTGAAGAAGGGGCGGTTAATGGCTACACCTTC	CASSEEGAVNGYTF
TRBJ2-7	16	few	NA	TRBV27	TGTGCCAGCAGTTTCCGGGGGGCAGGGACGGGGGCCGAGCAGTACTTC	CASSFRGAGTGAEQYF
TRBJ1-3	11	once	NA	TRBV6-5	TGTGCCAGTTTATCTGGAAACACCATATATTTT	CASLSGNTIYF
TRBJ2-5	14	NA	TRBD2	TRBV3-1/TRBV3-2	TGTGCCAGCAGCCCCTTGGCGGGGGTGGAGACCCAGTACTTC	CASSPLAGVETQYF
TRBJ2-5	14	NA	TRBD2	TRBV11-2	TGTGCCAGCAGCCTCGGGGGGATTCAAGAGACCCAGTACTTC	CASSLGGIQETQYF
TRBJ2-3	15	NA	TRBD2	TRBV29-1	TGCAGCGTTCCTTCTGGCGGGGGGGGCACAGATACGCAGTATTTT	CSVPSGGGGTDTQYF
TRBJ2-1	16	NA	TRBD1	TRBV9	TGTGCCAGCAGCTCACGGGACAGGGCTCCTTACAATGAGCAGTTCTTC	CASSSRDRAPYNEQFF
TRBJ2-3	16	NA	TRBD2	TRBV4-3	TGCGCCAGCAGCCCGAAATTAGCGGGGGGCAGGGATACGCAGTATTTT	CASSPKLAGGRDTQYF
TRBJ1-3	13	NA	NA	TRBV15	TGTGCCACCAGCAGTTGGGCCGGAAACACCATATATTTT	CATSSWAGNTIYF
TRBJ2-3	14	NA	NA	TRBV6-2/TRBV6-3	TGTGCCAGCAGTTACGGGGAGGTCGCGGATACGCAGTATTTT	CASSYGEVADTQYF
TRBJ2-1	16	NA	TRBD2	TRBV7-2	TGTGCCAGCAGCAGGCTAGCGGGGGGGCCGGTGTATGAGCAGTTCTTC	CASSRLAGGPVYEQFF
TRBJ1-1	14	NA	NA	TRBV2	TGTGCCAGCAGTGAAGGGGACTCGGACACTGAAGCTTTCTTT	CASSEGDSDTEAFF
TRBJ2-2	14	NA	TRBD2	TRBV10-3	TGTGCCATCCCAGGGACTAGCCTCGCCGGGGAGCTGTTTTTT	CAIPGTSLAGELFF
TRBJ2-5	14	NA	NA	TRBV5-1	TGCGCCAGCAGCTTGGTCCCAGCCACCGAGACCCAGTACTTC	CASSLVPATETQYF
TRBJ1-5	15	once	NA	TRBV19	TGTGCCAGTAGTATAACGGGGGGAGGAGATCAGCCCCAGCATTTT	CASSITGGGDQPQHF
TRBJ2-2	12	NA	NA	TRBV27	TGTGCCAGCAGTTTACTCACTGGGAAGCTGTTTTTT	CASSLLTGKLFF
TRBJ1-5	15	NA	TRBD1	TRBV7-2	TGTGCCAGCAGCTTGGGACAGGGAATGAATCAGCCCCAGCATTTT	CASSLGQGMNQPQHF
TRBJ2-1	15	NA	TRBD2	TRBV25-1	TGTGCCAGCAGTGATACTAGCGGGTATAACAATGAGCAGTTCTTC	CASSDTSGYNNEQFF
TRBJ2-1	15	NA	NA	TRBV5-1	TGCGCCAGCAGCTTGGGACAGCCGTCAGTGAATGAGCAGTTCTTC	CASSLGQPSVNEQFF
TRBJ1-4	16	NA	TRBD1	TRBV7-2	TGTGCCAGCAGCTTAGCTGCGACAGGGAATGGAGAAAAACTGTTTTTT	CASSLAATGNGEKLFF
TRBJ1-6	13	few	NA	TRBV27	TGTGCCAGTAACAGGGCGGGTAATTCACCCCTCCACTTT	CASNRAGNSPLHF
TRBJ2-5	17	NA	TRBD2	TRBV6-1	TGTGCCAGCAGTGAAAGCCTAGCGGGGGTAATAGGGGAGACCCAGTACTTC	CASSESLAGVIGETQYF
TRBJ1-2	14	NA	NA	TRBV29-1	TGCAGCGCCCCCCTCTCACTCGGCAACTATGGCTACACCTTC	CSAPLSLGNYGYTF
TRBJ1-1	19	NA	TRBD1	TRBV6-2/TRBV6-3	TGTGCCAGCAGTTACCCCAGGGGGCGCACGTCGGCGCTGGGCACTAAAGCTTTCTTT	CASSYPRGRTSALGTKAFF
TRBJ2-7	12	few	NA	TRBV7-2	TGTGCCAGCAGCTTATCCGCCTACGAGCAGTACTTC	CASSLSAYEQYF
TRBJ1-4	14	once	NA	TRBV3-1/TRBV3-2	TGTGCCAGCAGCCAAGATCCCGGAGATGAAAAACTGTTTTTT	CASSQDPGDEKLFF
TRBJ1-3	16	few	NA	TRBV4-2	TGTGCCAGCAGCCAAGATTGGGCAGGCTCTGGAAACACCATATATTTT	CASSQDWAGSGNTIYF
TRBJ2-1	15	NA	TRBD1	TRBV6-5	TGTGCCAGCAGCCAGACAGGGTTCTCCTACAATGAGCAGTTCTTC	CASSQTGFSYNEQFF
TRBJ2-7	15	NA	TRBD1	TRBV18	TGTGCCAGCTCAGAAACGACAGGGACCTTCTACGAGCAGTACTTC	CASSETTGTFYEQYF
TRBJ1-5	15	NA	NA	TRBV15	TGTGCCACCAGCAGAGGGTACGGGGGCAATCAGCCCCAGCATTTT	CATSRGYGGNQPQHF
TRBJ1-1	14	NA	NA	TRBV4-1	TGCGCCAGCAGCCAGCGCGAGGGAGGTACTGAAGCTTTCTTT	CASSQREGGTEAFF
TRBJ1-1	14	NA	NA	TRBV11-2	TGTGCCAGCAGCGAGACGACGTTAGTTACTGAAGCTTTCTTT	CASSETTLVTEAFF
TRBJ1-4	17	NA	TRBD1	TRBV7-9	TGTGCCAGCAGCCCCGCCAGGGGGGACAGGGATAATGAAAAACTGTTTTTT	CASSPARGDRDNEKLFF
TRBJ1-1	13	NA	NA	TRBV6-5	TGTGCCAGCAGTTACAGGGACAAAACCGAAGCTTTCTTT	CASSYRDKTEAFF
TRBJ1-4	16	NA	NA	TRBV6-2/TRBV6-3	TGTGCCAGCAGTACCCAGACCTGGGCAACTAATGAAAAACTGTTTTTT	CASSTQTWATNEKLFF
TRBJ2-5	16	few	TRBD1	TRBV4-1	TGCGCCAGCAGCCAAGTGACAGGGTCGTACCAAGAGACCCAGTACTTC	CASSQVTGSYQETQYF
TRBJ1-5	15	NA	TRBD1	TRBV2	TGTGCCAGCAGTGAGTCACAGGGGGCGAGTCAGCCCCAGCATTTT	CASSESQGASQPQHF
TRBJ1-2	16	NA	TRBD1	TRBV5-1	TGCGCCAGCAGCTCATCCCGGGACAGGGGGAACTATGGCTACACCTTC	CASSSSRDRGNYGYTF
TRBJ1-2	14	NA	TRBD1	TRBV5-1	TGCGCCAGCAGCTTGAGGACAGGGGACTATGGCTACACCTTC	CASSLRTGDYGYTF
TRBJ1-6	13	NA	NA	TRBV7-3	TGTGCCAGCAGCTTAACGAAAGGGTCACCCCTCCACTTT	CASSLTKGSPLHF
TRBJ1-2	14	NA	NA	TRBV2	TGTGCCAGCAGTGAGGGGGTACTCAGCTATGGCTACACCTTC	CASSEGVLSYGYTF
TRBJ2-7	16	NA	TRBD1	TRBV5-6	TGTGCCAGCAGCTTGGAACAGGGGGCGAAATTGTACGAGCAGTACTTC	CASSLEQGAKLYEQYF
TRBJ1-4	12	NA	NA	TRBV12-3/TRBV12-4	TGTGCCAGCAGTTTATTGCGTGAAAAACTGTTTTTT	CASSLLREKLFF
TRBJ2-3	14	NA	TRBD1	TRBV11-2	TGTGCCAGCAGCCCTAGGGGGCGAATAGATACGCAGTATTTT	CASSPRGRIDTQYF
TRBJ2-2	15	NA	NA	TRBV6-5	TGTGCCAGCAGTTACTCAAGGGGGACCACCGGGGAGCTGTTTTTT	CASSYSRGTTGELFF
TRBJ1-1	14	NA	TRBD1	TRBV7-2	TGTGCCAGCAGCTTAGCTAGGGGGCAAACCCCGGCTTTCTTT	CASSLARGQTPAFF
TRBJ1-4	16	NA	TRBD1	TRBV2	TGTGCCAGCAAGAGGGAGGAGGGCAGGGGGCTCGAAAAACTGTTTTTT	CASKREEGRGLEKLFF
TRBJ1-1	12	once	NA	TRBV6-5	TGTGCCAGCAGTTACCCTGGATACGAAGCTTTCTTT	CASSYPGYEAFF
TRBJ2-3	13	NA	NA	TRBV14	TGTGCCAGCAGCCAAGAGGTGGCAGATACGCAGTATTTT	CASSQEVADTQYF